The clone carrying this T cell receptor beta chain was recorded at least ten times. Its antigen is unidentified. The data stem from a study of beta chain features in type 1 diabetes. Study outcomes and limitations: Diminished insertions and augmented deletions at VDJ junctions characterized type 1 diabetes patients. For cells with high TCR expression, cDNA sequencing could yield over-representation. Within each of all four CD4+ subsets, Type 1 diabetes patients had TCRB CDR3s that were moderately but significantly shorter.

Trimming shortened V by 3 bases and J by 15 bases, and 24 bases separated the two germline ends. This CDR3 has 14 residues. Germline CDR1 GTSNPN, CDR2 SVGIG (reference sequence). Every bit of the isolated RNA underwent reverse transcription, so sequencing read expressed TCRB transcripts. Assay used: immunoSEQ multiplex PCR; TCRdb lists only in-frame clones, some missing. The sample shows over 150,000 clones, around 8% of them seen only once. Central memory, naive, regulatory and stem cell-like memory CD4+ cells were sorted by CD45RO/CCR7/CD25/CD127/CD95/CD27. What was sequenced was central memory CD4+ T cells from blood. The chain links TRBV30 to TRBJ2-4; D might be TRBD1 (7 bases). This receptor was identified in a man aged 18 to 30 in good health. CDR3 coding DNA: TGTGCCTGGAGCCCTAACGAGGCGGGACAGTTTTTGTACTTC. Translated: CAWSPNEAGQFLYF.